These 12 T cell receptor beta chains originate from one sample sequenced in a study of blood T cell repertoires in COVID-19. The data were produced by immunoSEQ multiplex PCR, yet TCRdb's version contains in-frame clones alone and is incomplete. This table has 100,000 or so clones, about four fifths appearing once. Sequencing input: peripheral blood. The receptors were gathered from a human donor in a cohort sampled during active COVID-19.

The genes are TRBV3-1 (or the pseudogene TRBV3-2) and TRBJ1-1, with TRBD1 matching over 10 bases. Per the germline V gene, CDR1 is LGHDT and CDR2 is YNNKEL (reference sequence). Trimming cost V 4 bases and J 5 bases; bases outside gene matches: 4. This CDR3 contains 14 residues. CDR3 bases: TGTGCCAGCAGCCGACGGACAGGGGGGACTGAAGCTTTCTTT. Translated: CASSRRTGGTEAFF.

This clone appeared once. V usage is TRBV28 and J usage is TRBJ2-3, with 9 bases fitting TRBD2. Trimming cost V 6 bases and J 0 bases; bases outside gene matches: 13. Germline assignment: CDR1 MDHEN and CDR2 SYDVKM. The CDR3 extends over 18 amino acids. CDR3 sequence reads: CASSHSLAGYTSTDTQYF. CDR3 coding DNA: TGTGCCAGCAGCCACAGTCTAGCGGGGTACACTAGCACAGATACGCAGTATTTT.

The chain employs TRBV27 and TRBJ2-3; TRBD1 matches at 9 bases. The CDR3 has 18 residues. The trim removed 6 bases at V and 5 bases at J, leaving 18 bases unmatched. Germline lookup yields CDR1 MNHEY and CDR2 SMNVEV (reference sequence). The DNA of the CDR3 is TGTGCCAGCAGCCCGGGAATTGGGACAGGGAAGCGGGAAGATACGCAGTATTTT. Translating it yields CASSPGIGTGKREDTQYF.

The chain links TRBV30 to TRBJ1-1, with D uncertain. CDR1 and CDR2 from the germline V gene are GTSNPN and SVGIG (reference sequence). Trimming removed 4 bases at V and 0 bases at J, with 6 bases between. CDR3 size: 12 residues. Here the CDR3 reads CAWNSLNTEAFF. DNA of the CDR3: TGTGCCTGGAACAGTCTGAACACTGAAGCTTTCTTT.

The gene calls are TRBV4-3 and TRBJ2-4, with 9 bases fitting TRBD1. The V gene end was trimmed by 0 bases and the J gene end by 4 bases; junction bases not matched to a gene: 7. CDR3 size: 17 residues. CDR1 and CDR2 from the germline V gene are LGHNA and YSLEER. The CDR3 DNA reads TGCGCCAGCAGCCAAGAGCCCTTCGGACAGGGGAAAAACATTCAGTACTTC. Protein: CASSQEPFGQGKNIQYF.

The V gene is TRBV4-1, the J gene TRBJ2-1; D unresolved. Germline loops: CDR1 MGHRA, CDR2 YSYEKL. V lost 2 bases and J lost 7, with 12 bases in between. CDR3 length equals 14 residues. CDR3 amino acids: CASSQTLAANEQFF. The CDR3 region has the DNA TGCGCCAGCAGCCAAACCTTGGCCGCTAATGAGCAGTTCTTC.

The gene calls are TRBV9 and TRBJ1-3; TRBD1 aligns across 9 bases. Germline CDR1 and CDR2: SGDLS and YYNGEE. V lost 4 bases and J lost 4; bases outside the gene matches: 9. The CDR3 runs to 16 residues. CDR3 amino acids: CASSKGQGASGNTIYF. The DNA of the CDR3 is TGTGCCAGCAGCAAGGGACAGGGTGCCTCCGGAAACACCATATATTTT.

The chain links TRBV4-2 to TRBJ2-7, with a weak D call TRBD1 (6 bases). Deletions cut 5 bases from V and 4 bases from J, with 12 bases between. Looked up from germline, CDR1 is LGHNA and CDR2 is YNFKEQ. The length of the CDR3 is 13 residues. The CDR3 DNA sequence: TGTGCCAGCAGCGAAGGGACACAGTACGAGCAGTACTTC. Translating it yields CASSEGTQYEQYF.

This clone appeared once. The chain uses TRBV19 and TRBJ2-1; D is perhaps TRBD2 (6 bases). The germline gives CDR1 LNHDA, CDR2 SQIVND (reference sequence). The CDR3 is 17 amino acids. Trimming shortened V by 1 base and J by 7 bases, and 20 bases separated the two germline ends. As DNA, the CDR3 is TGTGCCAGTAGTATAGTAGGGGCGGGGCCCTCTAGGAATGAGCAGTTCTTC. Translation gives CASSIVGAGPSRNEQFF.

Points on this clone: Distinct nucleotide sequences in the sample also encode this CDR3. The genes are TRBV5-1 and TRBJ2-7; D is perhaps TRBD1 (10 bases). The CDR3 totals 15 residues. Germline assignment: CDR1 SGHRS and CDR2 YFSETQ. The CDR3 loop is CPRRRGGTGVYEQYF. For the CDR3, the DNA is TGCCCCCGCCGGCGGGGGGGGACAGGGGTCTACGAGCAGTACTTC.

This CDR3 is CAFTHSDRNEQYF. The CDR3 DNA follows: TGTGCCTTCACACACAGCGACAGAAACGAGCAGTACTTC. The chain is built from TRBV30 and TRBJ2-7; TRBD1 is a possible D gene (5 bases). Trimming took 7 bases from V and 5 from J, leaving 18 bases between them. The CDR3 consists of 13 residues. Per the germline V gene, CDR1 is GTSNPN and CDR2 is SVGIG (reference sequence).

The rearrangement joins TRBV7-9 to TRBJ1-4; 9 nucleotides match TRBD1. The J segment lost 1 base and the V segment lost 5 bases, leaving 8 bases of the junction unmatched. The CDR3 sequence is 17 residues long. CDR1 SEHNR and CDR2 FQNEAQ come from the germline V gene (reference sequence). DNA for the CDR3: TGTGCCAGCAGCCCGGGACAGGGATTGTTAACTAATGAAAAACTGTTTTTT. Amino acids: CASSPGQGLLTNEKLFF.